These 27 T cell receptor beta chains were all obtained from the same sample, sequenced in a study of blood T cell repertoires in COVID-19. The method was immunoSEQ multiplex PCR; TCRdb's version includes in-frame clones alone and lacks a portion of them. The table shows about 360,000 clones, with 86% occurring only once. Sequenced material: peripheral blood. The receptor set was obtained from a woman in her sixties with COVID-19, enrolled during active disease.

As DNA, the CDR3 is TGCAGCGTTGAGAGTGGGCGATCTAACACCGGGGAGCTGTTTTTT. This encodes CSVESGRSNTGELFF. This chain joins TRBV29-1 and TRBJ2-2; D gene unclear. Looked up from germline, CDR1 is SQVTM and CDR2 is ANQGSEA. This CDR3 region has 15 residues. V was clipped by 3 bases and J by 2 bases, with 13 bases between them.

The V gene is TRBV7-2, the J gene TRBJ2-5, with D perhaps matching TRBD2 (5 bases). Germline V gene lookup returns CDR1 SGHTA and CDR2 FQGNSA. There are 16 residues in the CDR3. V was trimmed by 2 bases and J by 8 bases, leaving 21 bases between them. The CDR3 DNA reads TGTGCCAGCAGCTTAAAGGCTAGCCGCGGCAAGAAAACCCAGTACTTC. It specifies CASSLKASRGKKTQYF.

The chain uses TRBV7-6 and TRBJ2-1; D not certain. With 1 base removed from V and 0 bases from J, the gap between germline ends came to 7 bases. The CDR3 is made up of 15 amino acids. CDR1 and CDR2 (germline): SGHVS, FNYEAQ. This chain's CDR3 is CASSLVVSSYNEQFF. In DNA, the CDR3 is TGTGCCAGCAGCTTAGTGGTGAGCTCCTACAATGAGCAGTTCTTC.

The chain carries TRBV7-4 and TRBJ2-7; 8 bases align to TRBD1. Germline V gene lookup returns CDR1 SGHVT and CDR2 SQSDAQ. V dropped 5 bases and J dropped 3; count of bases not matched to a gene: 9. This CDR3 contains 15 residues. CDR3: CASSPGQEIHYEQYF. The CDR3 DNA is TGTGCCAGCAGCCCGGGACAGGAAATACACTACGAGCAGTACTTC.

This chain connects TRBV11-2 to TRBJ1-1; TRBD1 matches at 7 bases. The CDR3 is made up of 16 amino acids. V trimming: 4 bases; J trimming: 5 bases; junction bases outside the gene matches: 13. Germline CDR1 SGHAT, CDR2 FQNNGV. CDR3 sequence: CASSSYRGVERTEAFF. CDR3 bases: TGTGCCAGCAGCTCGTACAGGGGTGTGGAAAGAACTGAAGCTTTCTTT.

In DNA, the CDR3 is TGTGCCAGCAGGTCCGGGACTGCAAATCGAGCTTTCTTT. Protein: CASRSGTANRAFF. The V gene is TRBV6-5, the J gene TRBJ1-1; TRBD1 is a possible D gene (5 bases). The CDR3 loop spans 13 amino acids. V lost 6 bases to trimming and J lost 10 bases, with 18 bases between them. Germline V CDR1 and CDR2: MNHEY, SVGAGI.

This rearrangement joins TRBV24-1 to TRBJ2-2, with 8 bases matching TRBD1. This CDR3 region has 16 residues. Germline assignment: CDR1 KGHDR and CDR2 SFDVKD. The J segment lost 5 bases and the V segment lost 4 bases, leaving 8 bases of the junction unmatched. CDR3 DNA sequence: TGTGCCACCAGTGACGCGACAGGGGCCGGGACCGGGGAGCTGTTTTTT. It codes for CATSDATGAGTGELFF.

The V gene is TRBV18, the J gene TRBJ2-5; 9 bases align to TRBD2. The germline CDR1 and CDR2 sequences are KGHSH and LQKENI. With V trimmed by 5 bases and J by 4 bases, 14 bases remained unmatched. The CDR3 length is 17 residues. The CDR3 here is CASSSSGPAGGSETQYF. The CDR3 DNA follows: TGTGCCAGCTCATCCTCGGGGCCAGCGGGGGGATCAGAGACCCAGTACTTC.

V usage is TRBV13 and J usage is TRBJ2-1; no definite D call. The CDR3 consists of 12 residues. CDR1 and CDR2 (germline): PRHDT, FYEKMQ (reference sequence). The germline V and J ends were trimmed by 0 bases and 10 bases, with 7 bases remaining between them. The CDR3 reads CASSLGLTEQFF. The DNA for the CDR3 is TGTGCCAGCAGCTTAGGGCTAACCGAGCAGTTCTTC.

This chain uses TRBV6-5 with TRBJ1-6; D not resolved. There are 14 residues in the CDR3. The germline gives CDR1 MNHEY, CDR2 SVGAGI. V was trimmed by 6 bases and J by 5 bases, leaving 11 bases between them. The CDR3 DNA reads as TGTGCCAGCAGCTGGCAGTTACATAATTCACCCCTCCACTTT. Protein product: CASSWQLHNSPLHF.

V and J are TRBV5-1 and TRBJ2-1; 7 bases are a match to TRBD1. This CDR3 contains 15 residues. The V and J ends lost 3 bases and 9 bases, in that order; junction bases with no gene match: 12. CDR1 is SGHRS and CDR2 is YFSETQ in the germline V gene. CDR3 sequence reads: CASSSVQGSLTEQFF. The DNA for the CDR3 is TGCGCCAGCAGCTCTGTACAGGGGTCGCTTACTGAGCAGTTCTTC.

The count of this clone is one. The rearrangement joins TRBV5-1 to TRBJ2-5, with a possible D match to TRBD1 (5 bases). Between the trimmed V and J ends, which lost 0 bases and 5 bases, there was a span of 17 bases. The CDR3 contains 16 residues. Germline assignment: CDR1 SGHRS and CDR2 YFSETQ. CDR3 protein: CASSLAPGLVDETQYF. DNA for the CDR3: TGCGCCAGCAGCTTGGCCCCAGGGCTAGTTGATGAGACCCAGTACTTC.

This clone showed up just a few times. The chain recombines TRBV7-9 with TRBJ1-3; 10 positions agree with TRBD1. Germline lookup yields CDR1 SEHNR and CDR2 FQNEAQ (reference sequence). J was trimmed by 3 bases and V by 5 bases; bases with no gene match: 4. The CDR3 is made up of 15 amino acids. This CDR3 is CASSPGTGDGNTIYF. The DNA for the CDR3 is TGTGCCAGCAGCCCAGGGACAGGGGATGGAAACACCATATATTTT.

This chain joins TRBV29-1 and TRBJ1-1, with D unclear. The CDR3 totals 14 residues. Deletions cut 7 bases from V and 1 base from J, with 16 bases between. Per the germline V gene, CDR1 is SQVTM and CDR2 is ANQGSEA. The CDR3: CSAPGGSWNTEAFF. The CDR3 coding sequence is TGCAGCGCCCCAGGTGGCAGCTGGAACACTGAAGCTTTCTTT. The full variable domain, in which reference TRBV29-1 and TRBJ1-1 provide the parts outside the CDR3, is SAVISQKPSRDICQRGTSLTIQCQVDSQVTMMFWYRQQPGQSLTLIATANQGSEATYESGFVIDKFPISRPNLTFSTLTVSNMSPEDSSIYLCSAPGGSWNTEAFFGQGTRLTVV.

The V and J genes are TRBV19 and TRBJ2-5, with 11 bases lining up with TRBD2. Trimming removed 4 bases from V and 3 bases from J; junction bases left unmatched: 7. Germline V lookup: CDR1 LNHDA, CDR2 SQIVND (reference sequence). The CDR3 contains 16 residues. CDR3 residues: CASSTIIAGGKETQYF. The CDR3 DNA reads TGTGCCAGTAGTACTATTATAGCGGGGGGGAAAGAGACCCAGTACTTC.

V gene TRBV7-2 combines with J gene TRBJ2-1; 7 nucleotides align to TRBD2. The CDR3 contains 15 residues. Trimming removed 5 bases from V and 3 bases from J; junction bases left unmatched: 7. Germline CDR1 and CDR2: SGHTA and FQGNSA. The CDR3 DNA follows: TGTGCCAGCAGCATTCGACTAGCCGGCTACAATGAGCAGTTCTTC. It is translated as CASSIRLAGYNEQFF.

The CDR3 sequence is CASKGWRNSGANVLTF. In DNA, the CDR3 is TGTGCCAGTAAGGGGTGGCGGAACTCTGGGGCCAACGTCCTGACTTTC. The chain couples TRBV19 to TRBJ2-6, with D perhaps matching TRBD1 (5 bases). The CDR3 loop spans 16 amino acids. Germline CDR1 is LNHDA and CDR2 is SQIVND (reference sequence). Trimming took off 7 bases at V and 0 bases at J, with 13 bases between the two ends.

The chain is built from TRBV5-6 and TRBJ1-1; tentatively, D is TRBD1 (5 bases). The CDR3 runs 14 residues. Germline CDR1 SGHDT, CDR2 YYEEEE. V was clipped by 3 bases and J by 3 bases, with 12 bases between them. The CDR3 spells CASSWGVRDTEAFF. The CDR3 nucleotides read TGTGCCAGCAGCTGGGGGGTGCGGGACACTGAAGCTTTCTTT.

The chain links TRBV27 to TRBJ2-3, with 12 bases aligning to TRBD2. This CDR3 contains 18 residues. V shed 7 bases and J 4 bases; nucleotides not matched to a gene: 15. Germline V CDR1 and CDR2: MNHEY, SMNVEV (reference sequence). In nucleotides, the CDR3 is TGTGCCAGCATATCTAGCGGGGGGGCCACATACCTCGCAGATACGCAGTATTTT. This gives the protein CASISSGGATYLADTQYF.

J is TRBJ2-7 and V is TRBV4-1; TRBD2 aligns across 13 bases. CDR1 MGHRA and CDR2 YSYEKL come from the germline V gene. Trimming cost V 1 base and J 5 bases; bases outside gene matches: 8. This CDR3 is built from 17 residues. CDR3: CASSQGVLAGGNHEQYF. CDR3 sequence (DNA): TGCGCCAGCAGCCAAGGGGTACTAGCGGGGGGGAACCACGAGCAGTACTTC.

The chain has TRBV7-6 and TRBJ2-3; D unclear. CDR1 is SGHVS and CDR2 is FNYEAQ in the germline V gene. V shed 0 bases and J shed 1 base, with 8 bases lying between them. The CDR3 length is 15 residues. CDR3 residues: CASSLATGGTDTQYF. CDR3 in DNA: TGTGCCAGCAGCTTAGCGACCGGAGGCACAGATACGCAGTATTTT.

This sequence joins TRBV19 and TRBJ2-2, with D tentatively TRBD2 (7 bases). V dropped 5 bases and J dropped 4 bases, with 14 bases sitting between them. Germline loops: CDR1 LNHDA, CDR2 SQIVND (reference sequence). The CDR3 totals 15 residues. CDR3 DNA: TGTGCCAGTAGTTCGGGGGGCGTGATCACCGGGGAGCTGTTTTTT. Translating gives CASSSGGVITGELFF.

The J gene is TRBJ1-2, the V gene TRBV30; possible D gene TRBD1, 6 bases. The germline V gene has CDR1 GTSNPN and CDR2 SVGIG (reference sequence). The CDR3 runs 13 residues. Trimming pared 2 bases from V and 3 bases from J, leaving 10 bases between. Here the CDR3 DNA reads TGTGCCTGGAGTCGGACAGAAGACTATGGCTACACCTTC. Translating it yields CAWSRTEDYGYTF.

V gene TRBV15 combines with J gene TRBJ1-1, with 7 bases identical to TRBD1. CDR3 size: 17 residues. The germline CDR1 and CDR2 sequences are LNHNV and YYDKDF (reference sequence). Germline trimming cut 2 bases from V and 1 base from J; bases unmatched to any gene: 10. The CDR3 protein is CATSRWATGDSNTEAFF. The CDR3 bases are TGTGCCACCAGCAGATGGGCCACAGGGGACTCGAACACTGAAGCTTTCTTT.

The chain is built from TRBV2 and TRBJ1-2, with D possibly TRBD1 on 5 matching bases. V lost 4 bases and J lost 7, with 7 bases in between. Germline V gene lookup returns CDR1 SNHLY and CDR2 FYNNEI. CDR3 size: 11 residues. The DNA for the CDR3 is TGTGCCAGCAGTGCGCAGGGTGGCTACACCTTC. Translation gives CASSAQGGYTF.

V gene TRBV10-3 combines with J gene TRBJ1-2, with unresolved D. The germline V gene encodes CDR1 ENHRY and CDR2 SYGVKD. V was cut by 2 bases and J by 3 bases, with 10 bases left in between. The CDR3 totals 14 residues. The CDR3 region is CAISELNSYYGYTF. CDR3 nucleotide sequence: TGTGCCATCAGTGAGCTAAACAGCTACTATGGCTACACCTTC.

The DNA for the CDR3 is TGTGCCAGCAGCTTAGACATTGTCTATGGCTACACCTTC. Protein product: CASSLDIVYGYTF. This rearrangement joins TRBV7-9 to TRBJ1-2; D is ambiguous. The germline V gene encodes CDR1 SEHNR and CDR2 FQNEAQ (reference sequence). Trimming took 1 base from V and 4 from J, leaving 7 bases between them. CDR3 length equals 13 residues.